The next 20 T cell receptor beta chains were all read from a single sample in a study of blood T cell repertoires in COVID-19. The repertoire was sequenced with immunoSEQ multiplex PCR; TCRdb's copy has only in-frame clones and lacks some. The profile shows about 260,000 clones, about 90% of them singletons. The material sequenced was peripheral blood. These receptor sequences come from a woman aged 70-85 years with COVID-19, enrolled during active disease.

The CDR3 protein is CASSLSPWTGRMANVEAFF. As DNA, the CDR3 is TGTGCCAGCAGCTTGTCCCCCTGGACAGGGAGAATGGCGAACGTTGAAGCTTTCTTT. This sequence joins TRBV5-4 and TRBJ1-1, with 8 bases lining up with TRBD1. CDR3 length equals 19 residues. V lost 1 base and J lost 7; bases outside the gene matches: 21. CDR1 and CDR2 from the germline V gene are SGHNT and YYREEE (reference sequence). The variable domain in full, with the rest retrieved from reference TRBV5-4 and TRBJ1-1, is ETGVTQSPTHLIKTRGQQVTLRCSSQSGHNTVSWYQQALGQGPQFIFQYYREEENGRGNFPPRFSGLQFPNYSSELNVNALELDDSALYLCASSLSPWTGRMANVEAFFGQGTRLTVV.

V gene TRBV29-1 combines with J gene TRBJ1-4, with a tentative D call TRBD1 (6 bases). Looked up from germline, CDR1 is SQVTM and CDR2 is ANQGSEA. There are 13 residues in the CDR3. V lost 7 bases, J lost 5 bases, and 14 bases lay in between. This chain's CDR3 is CSAQGQLNEKLFF. The CDR3 bases are TGCAGCGCACAGGGTCAACTAAATGAAAAACTGTTTTTT. The full variable domain, in which reference TRBV29-1 and TRBJ1-4 provide the parts outside the CDR3, is SAVISQKPSRDICQRGTSLTIQCQVDSQVTMMFWYRQQPGQSLTLIATANQGSEATYESGFVIDKFPISRPNLTFSTLTVSNMSPEDSSIYLCSAQGQLNEKLFFGSGTQLSVL.

This clone was counted once. The chain carries TRBV11-2 and TRBJ2-1, with TRBD1 matching over 10 bases. Germline CDR1 SGHAT, CDR2 FQNNGV. The J segment lost 9 bases and the V segment lost 5 bases, leaving 4 bases of the junction unmatched. The CDR3 contains 13 residues. CDR3 in amino acids: CASSRQGAGEQFF. CDR3 nucleotide sequence: TGTGCCAGCAGCAGACAGGGGGCTGGTGAGCAGTTCTTC.

The chain joins TRBV28 to TRBJ1-1; maybe TRBD1 (5 bases). The CDR3 runs to 14 residues. V dropped 6 bases and J dropped 4 bases, with 15 bases sitting between them. Germline loops: CDR1 MDHEN, CDR2 SYDVKM. The DNA of the CDR3 is TGTGCCAGCAGCCAGCCCAGGGTGAGCACTGAAGCTTTCTTT. It translates to CASSQPRVSTEAFF.

The CDR3 is CASSQHRVFATHTGELFF. The CDR3 DNA sequence: TGTGCCAGCAGCCAACACCGGGTTTTCGCGACCCACACCGGGGAGCTGTTTTTT. The rearrangement uses TRBV3-1 (or the pseudogene TRBV3-2) and TRBJ2-2; D remains ambiguous. The CDR3 length is 18 residues. Germline V CDR1 and CDR2: LGHDT, YNNKEL (reference sequence). Trimming left V 2 bases short and J 3 bases short, with 19 bases between.

The V gene is TRBV6-5, the J gene TRBJ2-1, with a tentative D call TRBD1 (5 bases). Between the trimmed V and J ends, which lost 4 bases and 12 bases, there was a span of 13 bases. The CDR3 totals 12 residues. Per the germline V gene, CDR1 is MNHEY and CDR2 is SVGAGI. CDR3: CASSSPGFVQFF. The CDR3 DNA follows: TGTGCCAGCAGTTCCCCAGGGTTCGTGCAGTTCTTC.

The CDR3 sequence: CASSPQGQGDEKLFF. The CDR3 DNA follows: TGTGCCAGCTCACCTCAGGGACAGGGAGATGAAAAACTGTTTTTT. The rearrangement links TRBV18 to TRBJ1-4, with 9 bases aligning to TRBD1. The germline V gene encodes CDR1 KGHSH and CDR2 LQKENI. The CDR3 has 15 amino acids. V was clipped by 3 bases and J by 6 bases; unmatched bases: 5.

The V call is TRBV4-3, the J call TRBJ1-2; 7 bases match TRBD1. Trimming at V came to 2 bases and at J to 7 bases, leaving 13 bases not matched to a gene. The CDR3 has 16 amino acids. The germline V gene encodes CDR1 LGHNA and CDR2 YSLEER. The CDR3: CASSQLGTAAGGGYTF. The CDR3 DNA follows: TGCGCCAGCAGCCAATTGGGGACAGCCGCGGGGGGTGGCTACACCTTC.

The V gene is TRBV7-9, the J gene TRBJ2-1; possible D gene TRBD1, 5 bases. From germline, CDR1 is SEHNR and CDR2 FQNEAQ (reference sequence). Between the trimmed V and J ends, which lost 2 bases and 8 bases, there was a span of 16 bases. The CDR3 runs 15 residues. The DNA for the CDR3 is TGTGCCAGCAGCTTAACGGTCGGGCAGGGTTATGAGCAGTTCTTC. Translating gives CASSLTVGQGYEQFF. The entire variable domain, with the rest obtained from reference TRBV7-9 and TRBJ2-1, is as follows: DTGVSQNPRHKITKRGQNVTFRCDPISEHNRLYWYRQTLGQGPEFLTYFQNEAQLEKSRLLSDRFSAERPKGSFSTLEIQRTEQGDSAMYLCASSLTVGQGYEQFFGPGTRLTVL.

The chain uses TRBV28 and TRBJ1-1; a possible D gene is TRBD1 (6 bases). Germline lookup yields CDR1 MDHEN and CDR2 SYDVKM. This CDR3 is 14 amino acids long. V was trimmed by 5 bases and J by 5 bases, leaving 15 bases between them. The CDR3, as DNA: TGTGCCAGCAGTCCACTATACAGGGTGACTGAAGCTTTCTTT. Its translation is CASSPLYRVTEAFF.

The rearrangement uses TRBV19 and TRBJ2-7; 10 bases line up with TRBD2. The CDR3 sequence is 17 residues long. The J segment lost 3 bases and the V segment lost 5 bases, leaving 13 bases of the junction unmatched. CDR1 LNHDA and CDR2 SQIVND come from the germline V gene (reference sequence). In nucleotides, the CDR3 is TGTGCCAGTAGTCTCCAACTAGCGGGAAATTCATTCTACGAGCAGTACTTC. Encoded protein: CASSLQLAGNSFYEQYF.

J is TRBJ2-7 and V is TRBV30; TRBD2 matches at 10 bases. CDR1 GTSNPN and CDR2 SVGIG come from the germline V gene (reference sequence). Trimming cost V 5 bases and J 4 bases; bases outside gene matches: 8. The CDR3 consists of 14 residues. CDR3 residues: CAWDSTSGWYEQYF. For the CDR3, the DNA is TGTGCCTGGGATTCGACTAGCGGGTGGTACGAGCAGTACTTC.

This clone is a singleton in its sample. This sequence joins TRBV7-9 and TRBJ1-1, with 8 bases matching TRBD1. Germline V lookup: CDR1 SEHNR, CDR2 FQNEAQ (reference sequence). J lost 11 bases, V lost 0 bases, and 5 bases had no gene match. This CDR3 region has 13 residues. Here the CDR3 reads CASSLAGQGKAFF. The CDR3 DNA reads as TGTGCCAGCAGCTTAGCCGGACAGGGTAAGGCTTTCTTT. Filled out from reference TRBV7-9 and TRBJ1-1, the complete variable domain reads DTGVSQNPRHKITKRGQNVTFRCDPISEHNRLYWYRQTLGQGPEFLTYFQNEAQLEKSRLLSDRFSAERPKGSFSTLEIQRTEQGDSAMYLCASSLAGQGKAFFGQGTRLTVV.

J is TRBJ1-2 and V is TRBV5-1, with TRBD1 identical over 9 bases. V shed 6 bases and J 8 bases; nucleotides not matched to a gene: 11. This CDR3 spans 14 amino acids. Per germline, CDR1 SGHRS and CDR2 YFSETQ. The CDR3 protein is CASKELRGQGGYTF. DNA for the CDR3: TGCGCCAGCAAAGAGTTACGGGGACAGGGAGGCTACACCTTC.

The J gene is TRBJ2-1, the V gene TRBV6-2 or TRBV6-3, with a weak D call TRBD2 (6 bases). V dropped 1 base and J dropped 8 bases, with 21 bases sitting between them. CDR1 is MNHEY and CDR2 is SVGEGT in the germline V gene. The CDR3 is made up of 17 amino acids. This CDR3 reads CASSYLGLASLGDEQFF. The CDR3 DNA sequence: TGTGCCAGCAGTTACTTAGGGCTAGCGAGTTTAGGTGATGAGCAGTTCTTC.

This sequence joins TRBV7-2 and TRBJ1-1; D unresolved. V lost 1 base, J lost 1 base, and 7 bases lay in between. The CDR3 sequence is 14 residues long. Germline V CDR1 and CDR2: SGHTA, FQGNSA. The CDR3, as DNA: TGTGCCAGCAGCTTAGATGGCACGAACACTGAAGCTTTCTTT. Translation: CASSLDGTNTEAFF.

The V call is TRBV18, the J call TRBJ1-3; the D is unclear. Germline assignment: CDR1 KGHSH and CDR2 LQKENI. The CDR3 is made up of 15 amino acids. V gave up 2 bases and J gave up 0 bases, with 8 bases separating them. Here the CDR3 reads CASSPTHLSGNTIYF. The CDR3 bases are TGTGCCAGCTCACCAACTCATCTCTCTGGAAACACCATATATTTT.

The rearrangement joins TRBV30 to TRBJ1-4; 7 bases align to TRBD1. This CDR3 is 13 amino acids long. The J segment lost 3 bases and the V segment lost 4 bases, leaving 2 bases of the junction unmatched. Germline CDR1 GTSNPN, CDR2 SVGIG (reference sequence). In nucleotides, the CDR3 is TGTGCCTGGAATCAGGGGGCTAATGAAAAACTGTTTTTT. This sequence encodes CAWNQGANEKLFF.

This clone was seen a handful of times. The V call is TRBV3-1 (or the pseudogene TRBV3-2), the J call TRBJ1-1, with D perhaps matching TRBD1 (5 bases). This CDR3 is 12 amino acids long. V lost 6 bases, J lost 2 bases, and 7 bases lay in between. Germline CDR1 and CDR2: LGHDT and YNNKEL (reference sequence). The CDR3 DNA reads as TGTGCCAGCAGGACAGTAAACACTGAAGCTTTCTTT. Residues: CASRTVNTEAFF.

The chain joins TRBV5-4 to TRBJ1-4, with a weak D call TRBD1 (5 bases). The V gene's germline CDR1 is SGHNT and CDR2 YYREEE (reference sequence). There are 15 residues in the CDR3. The V and J ends lost 0 bases and 7 bases respectively, with 13 bases between them. The CDR3 DNA follows: TGTGCCAGCAGCTTGGATCTGGGGGGGAGTGAAAAACTGTTTTTT. As protein: CASSLDLGGSEKLFF. The whole variable domain, filled in from reference TRBV5-4 and TRBJ1-4, reads ETGVTQSPTHLIKTRGQQVTLRCSSQSGHNTVSWYQQALGQGPQFIFQYYREEENGRGNFPPRFSGLQFPNYSSELNVNALELDDSALYLCASSLDLGGSEKLFFGSGTQLSVL.